This T cell receptor beta chain emerged from a study of tumor-infiltrating lymphocytes in primary liver carcinoma. TCR beta cDNA was made from 500 ng total RNA with a constant-region primer. It was through three nested multiplex PCR rounds of slightly modified ARM-PCR that TCR beta libraries arose. A C-beta reverse primer and TRBV1-TRBV30 forward primers served in each of the first two PCR rounds, at roughly 10 cycles apiece. Via MiXCR, TCRdb re-called the multiplex PCR reads, giving one row per CDR3 protein. The sample contains fewer than 400,000 distinct CDR3 sequences, 50% to 70% of which appear only once. Out of unsorted whole blood came the blood RNA, and germline DNA was extracted as well. CDR3 length equals 15 residues. Germline V gene sequence: CDR1 LGHNA, CDR2 YSLEER. With 4 bases removed from V and 4 bases from J, the gap between germline ends came to 15 bases. Notes on the study in general: Each sample was bulk and unsorted; consequently, CD4+ and CD8+ repertoires were not compared. Top-250-clone fractions were significantly higher in tumors than in blood (p = 0.039). Tumor-adjacent and tumor-blood pairs overlapped less than tumor region pairs did.

Note on this clonotype: Its antigen is not known. A much larger clone lies one base from this, so it may be a read error.

The genes are TRBV4-3 and TRBJ2-3; D not certain. The sequence was collected from a man aged 35-49 years with primary liver carcinoma and hepatitis B virus infection. The source material was peripheral blood. DNA of the CDR3: TGCGCCAGCAGCCCTCGAGCTCTGGACCCAGATACGCAGTATTTT. Translating gives CASSPRALDPDTQYF.